Below, 30 T cell receptor beta chains from the same sample are listed, as sequenced in a study of blood T cell repertoires in COVID-19. Data came from immunoSEQ multiplex PCR; TCRdb stores just in-frame clones and leaves some out. The sample yields around 220,000 clones, around 80% seen once. What was sequenced was peripheral blood. The receptors were gathered from a human donor in a cohort sampled during active COVID-19.

The chain employs TRBV28 and TRBJ2-7; D might be TRBD2 (5 bases). The CDR3 length is 15 residues. Germline values: CDR1 MDHEN, CDR2 SYDVKM. V lost 1 base, J lost 6 bases, and 16 bases lay in between. CDR3 in DNA: TGTGCCAGCAGTTTATCGCGGGTCCGGGCCTCCGAGCAGTACTTC. Translated: CASSLSRVRASEQYF.

This clone was observed at least ten times. The same CDR3 also results from other DNA sequences found in this sample. The V gene is TRBV27, the J gene TRBJ2-7; 11 bases map to TRBD1. Germline trimming cut 6 bases from V and 4 bases from J; bases unmatched to any gene: 5. Per germline, CDR1 MNHEY and CDR2 SMNVEV (reference sequence). The CDR3 spans 14 residues. CDR3 nucleotide sequence: TGTGCCAGCAGCTGGACAGGGGGCCCTTACGAGCAGTACTTC. It translates to CASSWTGGPYEQYF.

This chain connects TRBV28 to TRBJ2-7, with D unclear. The ends were cut back, 5 bases at V and 2 bases at J, with 7 bases in the middle. The CDR3 contains 12 residues. The germline V gene encodes CDR1 MDHEN and CDR2 SYDVKM. CDR3 region: CASSTSAYEQYF. Here the CDR3 DNA reads TGTGCCAGCAGTACCAGCGCCTACGAGCAGTACTTC.

This sequence joins TRBV10-3 and TRBJ2-5; 13 positions agree with TRBD2. CDR1 and CDR2 (germline): ENHRY, SYGVKD. The CDR3 runs to 14 residues. Trimming at V came to 7 bases and at J to 6 bases, leaving 5 bases not matched to a gene. For the CDR3, the DNA is TGTGCCATCAAACGGACTAGCGGGAGCCAGACCCAGTACTTC. It is translated as CAIKRTSGSQTQYF.

The chain uses TRBV7-9 and TRBJ1-6, with TRBD1 identical over 8 bases. J lost 0 bases, V lost 5 bases, and 6 bases had no gene match. The CDR3 consists of 17 residues. The germline gives CDR1 SEHNR, CDR2 FQNEAQ (reference sequence). In nucleotides, the CDR3 is TGTGCCAGCAGCCGGACAGGGCCTAGCTCCTATAATTCACCCCTCCACTTT. Translation: CASSRTGPSSYNSPLHF.

This clone was detected only once. The chain employs TRBV11-2 and TRBJ2-7; TRBD2 matches 11 bases. The CDR3 has 16 residues. Per germline, CDR1 SGHAT and CDR2 FQNNGV. The V gene end was trimmed by 4 bases and the J gene end by 3 bases; junction bases not matched to a gene: 8. The DNA of the CDR3 is TGTGCCAGCAGCTCCCGACTAGCGGGAAGGGTCTACGAGCAGTACTTC. Its protein is CASSSRLAGRVYEQYF. The complete variable domain, with remaining parts taken from reference TRBV11-2 and TRBJ2-7, reads EAGVAQSPRYKIIEKRQSVAFWCNPISGHATLYWYQQILGQGPKLLIQFQNNGVVDDSQLPKDRFSAERLKGVDSTLKIQPAKLEDSAVYLCASSSRLAGRVYEQYFGPGTRLTVT.

The chain combines TRBV9 with TRBJ1-3; 7 bases are shared with TRBD1. The CDR3 consists of 16 residues. The germline V gene has CDR1 SGDLS and CDR2 YYNGEE. The V gene end was trimmed by 2 bases and the J gene end by 1 base; junction bases not matched to a gene: 6. The CDR3, as DNA: TGTGCCAGCAGCGTTGCTACAGGGGATTCTGGAAACACCATATATTTT. Translation gives CASSVATGDSGNTIYF.

This clone showed up just once. CDR3 DNA: TGTGCCAGCAGTTACCGGGGACTAGCGCGATCCTACGAGCAGTACTTC. It codes for CASSYRGLARSYEQYF. The rearrangement links TRBV6-2 or TRBV6-3 to TRBJ2-7; 10 bases fit TRBD2. J was trimmed by 1 base and V by 2 bases; bases with no gene match: 5. The CDR3 length is 16 residues. In germline, CDR1 is MNHEY, CDR2 SVGEGT.

In regard to this clone: The sample carries other DNA sequences with the same CDR3. The chain recombines TRBV27 with TRBJ2-2; TRBD2 is a possible D gene (7 bases). Germline V gene data show CDR1 as MNHEY and CDR2 as SMNVEV (reference sequence). This CDR3 is built from 14 residues. V lost 5 bases, J lost 5 bases, and 12 bases lay in between. The chain's CDR3 is CASSPRGGTGELFF. For the CDR3, the DNA is TGTGCCAGCAGTCCCAGGGGAGGGACCGGGGAGCTGTTTTTT.

This clone was seen a few times. This rearrangement joins TRBV28 to TRBJ1-1; TRBD1 is a possible D gene (5 bases). Germline CDR1 reads MDHEN; CDR2 reads SYDVKM. Trimming stripped 1 base from V and 4 bases from J, with 10 bases between. This CDR3 contains 14 residues. CDR3 residues: CASSLLGGSTEAFF. In DNA form, the CDR3 reads TGTGCCAGCAGTTTATTGGGGGGGAGCACTGAAGCTTTCTTT.

The chain combines TRBV27 with TRBJ2-5; TRBD1 aligns across 9 bases. Per germline, CDR1 MNHEY and CDR2 SMNVEV (reference sequence). V shed 4 bases and J 3 bases; nucleotides not matched to a gene: 3. This CDR3 has 14 residues. This chain's CDR3 is CASSSTGGEETQYF. As DNA, the CDR3 is TGTGCCAGCAGTTCGACAGGGGGAGAAGAGACCCAGTACTTC.

V is TRBV6-4 and J is TRBJ2-7, with 9 nucleotides matching TRBD1. J lost 2 bases, V lost 7 bases, and 6 bases had no gene match. The length of the CDR3 is 14 residues. Germline-derived CDR1 and CDR2 are MRHNA and SNTAGT. The CDR3 DNA is TGTGCCAGCATCGGGACAGGGATCCCCTACGAGCAGTACTTC. It codes for CASIGTGIPYEQYF.

This clone is deemed medium-sized. The chain couples TRBV3-1 (or the pseudogene TRBV3-2) to TRBJ2-7, with D possibly TRBD1 on 6 matching bases. This CDR3 region has 13 residues. The germline V and J ends were trimmed by 4 bases and 4 bases, with 11 bases remaining between them. CDR1 and CDR2 from the germline V gene are LGHDT and YNNKEL (reference sequence). The CDR3 loop reads CASSPTDSYEQYF. In DNA, the CDR3 is TGTGCCAGCAGCCCAACGGACAGTTACGAGCAGTACTTC.

The chain carries TRBV18 and TRBJ1-3; D remains ambiguous. This CDR3 is 17 amino acids long. V was trimmed by 3 bases and J by 0 bases, leaving 15 bases between them. Germline lookup yields CDR1 KGHSH and CDR2 LQKENI. The CDR3: CASSPSSMGSSGNTIYF. The CDR3 region has the DNA TGTGCCAGCTCACCGTCGAGCATGGGGAGCTCTGGAAACACCATATATTTT.

The rearrangement links TRBV29-1 to TRBJ2-7; the match to TRBD1 covers 12 bases. CDR3 length: 15 residues. V lost 0 bases and J lost 2; bases outside the gene matches: 2. Looked up from germline, CDR1 is SQVTM and CDR2 is ANQGSEA. As DNA, the CDR3 is TGCAGCGTTGAAGAGGGACAGGGGGCAGCCTACGAGCAGTACTTC. Translation: CSVEEGQGAAYEQYF.

This chain uses TRBV13 with TRBJ1-2; tentatively, D is TRBD1 (5 bases). CDR1 is PRHDT and CDR2 is FYEKMQ in the germline V gene (reference sequence). V gave up 0 bases and J gave up 5 bases, with 19 bases separating them. CDR3 length: 17 residues. The DNA for the CDR3 is TGTGCCAGCAGCTTAGGTATATCGACAGAGACGAGGTATGGCTACACCTTC. It translates to CASSLGISTETRYGYTF.

V and J are TRBV29-1 and TRBJ2-7; D possibly corresponds to TRBD1 (6 bases). Germline V lookup: CDR1 SQVTM, CDR2 ANQGSEA. CDR3 length: 14 residues. V gave up 5 bases and J gave up 2 bases, with 16 bases separating them. The CDR3 protein is CSVHVAGEAYEQYF. In DNA, the CDR3 is TGCAGCGTTCACGTGGCAGGGGAAGCCTACGAGCAGTACTTC.

The V gene is TRBV7-7, the J gene TRBJ2-7; the match to TRBD1 covers 7 bases. This CDR3 comprises 13 residues. V lost 5 bases to trimming and J lost 5 bases; unmatched junction nucleotides: 6. From germline, CDR1 is SSHAT and CDR2 FNYEAQ (reference sequence). CDR3 region: CASSQTGTHEQYF. The DNA of the CDR3 is TGTGCCAGCAGCCAGACAGGGACCCACGAGCAGTACTTC. The whole variable domain, filled in from reference TRBV7-7 and TRBJ2-7, reads GAGVSQSPRYKVTKRGQDVTLRCDPISSHATLYWYQQALGQGPEFLTYFNYEAQPDKSGLPSDRFSAERPEGSISTLTIQRTEQRDSAMYRCASSQTGTHEQYFGPGTRLTVT.

The J gene is TRBJ1-2, the V gene TRBV6-5, with D possibly TRBD1 on 5 matching bases. The V gene's germline CDR1 is MNHEY and CDR2 SVGAGI. V was clipped by 0 bases and J by 4 bases, with 6 bases between them. The CDR3 covers 13 residues. The CDR3 nucleotides are TGTGCCAGCAGTTACTCAGGGGCCTATGGCTACACCTTC. Protein sequence: CASSYSGAYGYTF.

Notes on this clone: This specimen includes other DNA sequences encoding the same CDR3. The gene calls are TRBV6-1 and TRBJ2-7; maybe TRBD2 (6 bases). There are 14 residues in the CDR3. The germline gives CDR1 MNHNS, CDR2 SASEGT. With 0 bases removed from V and 0 bases from J, the gap between germline ends came to 6 bases. The CDR3 DNA reads as TGTGCCAGCAGTGAAGCCGGGAGCTCCTACGAGCAGTACTTC. It encodes CASSEAGSSYEQYF.

The gene calls are TRBV7-2 and TRBJ1-4; the D gene is possibly TRBD1 (6 bases). Trimming took off 4 bases at V and 0 bases at J, with 12 bases between the two ends. The CDR3 has 16 residues. Germline CDR1 is SGHTA and CDR2 is FQGNSA. CDR3 in DNA: TGTGCCAGCAGCTATTTCCCAGGGGCAACTAATGAAAAACTGTTTTTT. It specifies CASSYFPGATNEKLFF.

This chain connects TRBV9 to TRBJ1-2, with D perhaps matching TRBD1 (5 bases). There are 14 residues in the CDR3. The germline V gene encodes CDR1 SGDLS and CDR2 YYNGEE. V lost 0 bases and J lost 5, with 11 bases in between. The chain's CDR3 is CASSVGPGRYGYTF. In nucleotides, the CDR3 is TGTGCCAGCAGCGTAGGGCCAGGGAGGTATGGCTACACCTTC.

This sequence joins TRBV4-2 and TRBJ1-1; 8 bases map to TRBD1. There are 15 residues in the CDR3. The V segment lost 2 bases and the J segment 5 bases; nucleotides outside the gene matches: 7. Germline V gives CDR1 LGHNA, CDR2 YNFKEQ. The DNA of the CDR3 is TGTGCCAGCAGCCAAACAGGGGGTCAGCGAACTGAAGCTTTCTTT. Its protein product is CASSQTGGQRTEAFF.

The CDR3 coding sequence is TGTGCCAGTAGTATAGTCGGGGGGGCGCGTACTGAAGCTTTCTTT. This sequence encodes CASSIVGGARTEAFF. The rearrangement uses TRBV19 and TRBJ1-1; D might be TRBD1 (6 bases). The CDR3 sequence is 15 residues long. Germline V gene sequence: CDR1 LNHDA, CDR2 SQIVND (reference sequence). Trimming left V 1 base short and J 5 bases short, with 14 bases between.

This sequence joins TRBV4-3 and TRBJ1-1; TRBD1 is a possible D gene (6 bases). This CDR3 contains 16 residues. Germline lookup yields CDR1 LGHNA and CDR2 YSLEER. The germline V and J ends were trimmed by 1 base and 0 bases, with 12 bases remaining between them. The chain's CDR3 is CASSQGTDLLNTEAFF. CDR3 nucleotide sequence: TGCGCCAGCAGCCAAGGGACAGATTTATTGAACACTGAAGCTTTCTTT.

This sequence joins TRBV4-2 and TRBJ2-7, with 9 bases that match TRBD2. Germline assignment: CDR1 LGHNA and CDR2 YNFKEQ. V dropped 1 base and J dropped 2; count of bases not matched to a gene: 3. CDR3 length equals 15 residues. The CDR3 sequence: CASSQGSGSTYEQYF. CDR3 DNA: TGTGCCAGCAGCCAAGGTAGCGGGAGTACCTACGAGCAGTACTTC.

The V gene is TRBV7-7, the J gene TRBJ2-3; TRBD2 is a possible D gene (5 bases). V was clipped by 0 bases and J by 3 bases, with 13 bases between them. This CDR3 region has 16 residues. CDR1 is SSHAT, CDR2 FNYEAQ, per germline (reference sequence). DNA for the CDR3: TGTGCCAGCAGCTTAGCCCCTAGCTTGGCTACAGATACGCAGTATTTT. This translates into CASSLAPSLATDTQYF. The complete variable domain, with remaining parts taken from reference TRBV7-7 and TRBJ2-3, reads GAGVSQSPRYKVTKRGQDVTLRCDPISSHATLYWYQQALGQGPEFLTYFNYEAQPDKSGLPSDRFSAERPEGSISTLTIQRTEQRDSAMYRCASSLAPSLATDTQYFGPGTRLTVL.

This clone turned up a few times. The chain links TRBV6-5 to TRBJ1-2; the D gene is possibly TRBD1 (5 bases). The CDR3 is made up of 13 amino acids. CDR1 is MNHEY and CDR2 is SVGAGI in the germline V gene. The germline V and J ends were trimmed by 2 bases and 8 bases, with 12 bases remaining between them. CDR3: CASSYRGGDGYTF. CDR3 DNA sequence: TGTGCCAGCAGTTACCGGGGGGGTGACGGCTACACCTTC.

This clone has a handful of counts. The genes are TRBV30 and TRBJ2-3; 10 positions match TRBD2. The V gene end was trimmed by 2 bases and the J gene end by 6 bases; junction bases not matched to a gene: 8. In germline, CDR1 is GTSNPN, CDR2 SVGIG (reference sequence). CDR3 length: 15 amino acids. CDR3 residues: CAWSTSGNWLDTQYF. The CDR3 region has the DNA TGTGCCTGGAGTACTAGCGGGAATTGGTTGGATACGCAGTATTTT. The entire variable domain, with the rest obtained from reference TRBV30 and TRBJ2-3, is as follows: SQTIHQWPATLVQPVGSPLSLECTVEGTSNPNLYWYRQAAGRGLQLLFYSVGIGQISSEVPQNLSASRPQDRQFILSSKKLLLSDSGFYLCAWSTSGNWLDTQYFGPGTRLTVL.

The J gene is TRBJ2-7, the V gene TRBV9; 9 bases map to TRBD1. CDR3 size: 16 residues. Germline CDR1 SGDLS, CDR2 YYNGEE. J lost 6 bases, V lost 3 bases, and 13 bases had no gene match. CDR3 in DNA: TGTGCCAGCAGCGAGTTACCGGGACAGGGAGTAGGCGAGCAGTACTTC. This translates into CASSELPGQGVGEQYF. The complete variable domain, with remaining parts taken from reference TRBV9 and TRBJ2-7, reads DSGVTQTPKHLITATGQRVTLRCSPRSGDLSVYWYQQSLDQGLQFLIQYYNGEERAKGNILERFSAQQFPDLHSELNLSSLELGDSALYFCASSELPGQGVGEQYFGPGTRLTVT.